Following are 32 T cell receptor beta chains from one sample sequenced in a study of cytotoxic CD8 clonotypes in ibrutinib-treated CLL (dated by TCRdb to the early 2020s). Preparation of the library involved the immunoSEQ multiplex PCR assay. This immuneACCESS table, as held by TCRdb, lists in-frame sequences with V and J called but not all clones. Of the missing ones, under half trace to an unresolved V gene in checked studies; the others have no known cause. A total of 110,000 or so clones appear in this sample, 50% to 65% of them only once. The ten largest clones take up more than 35% of the sample. The intended sense of this specimen's time point label: approximately 25 months on ibrutinib. Sequencing used PBMCs, obtained after 24 months of ibrutinib treatment. These receptor sequences come from a human donor with chronic lymphocytic leukemia.

The chain couples TRBV4-3 to TRBJ2-1, with D possibly matching TRBD1 (6 bases). Trimming shortened V by 3 bases and J by 7 bases, and 16 bases separated the two germline ends. There are 15 residues in the CDR3. Germline CDR1 reads LGHNA; CDR2 reads YSLEER. The CDR3 region has the DNA TGCGCCAGCAGCCATTCAGTAGGGGGTCGGAATGAGCAGTTCTTC. It encodes CASSHSVGGRNEQFF.

The chain couples TRBV5-4 to TRBJ2-2; 12 positions match TRBD2. CDR1 and CDR2 (germline): SGHNT, YYREEE (reference sequence). The CDR3 covers 17 residues. Trimming at V came to 3 bases and at J to 1 base, leaving 4 bases not matched to a gene. The CDR3 here is CASSSEGLAGNTGELFF. The DNA of the CDR3 is TGTGCCAGCAGCTCCGAGGGACTAGCGGGGAACACCGGGGAGCTGTTTTTT.

The V call is TRBV30, the J call TRBJ2-7, with TRBD1 identical over 9 bases. In germline, CDR1 is GTSNPN, CDR2 SVGIG (reference sequence). CDR3 length: 12 residues. CDR3 in amino acids: CAMDRGGHEQYF. The CDR3 region has the DNA TGTGCAATGGACAGGGGTGGACACGAGCAGTACTTC.

The chain has TRBV18 and TRBJ1-1; unclear D gene. Between the trimmed V and J ends, which lost 0 bases and 4 bases, there was a span of 3 bases. The CDR3 contains 12 residues. CDR1 and CDR2 from the germline V gene are KGHSH and LQKENI. The CDR3 DNA reads TGTGCCAGCTCACCACCCGTCACTGAAGCTTTCTTT. This sequence encodes CASSPPVTEAFF.

The chain employs TRBV7-3 and TRBJ2-5, with TRBD1 as a possible D gene (6 bases). Trimming removed 4 bases from V and 7 bases from J, with 22 bases in between. Germline loops: CDR1 SGHTA, CDR2 FQGTGA. This CDR3 is built from 16 residues. CDR3 coding DNA: TGTGCCAGCAGCTCCTTTCCAGGGGCCGCGATTGGGACCCAGTACTTC. Its protein is CASSSFPGAAIGTQYF.

The V call is TRBV19, the J call TRBJ2-6; D gene unclear. CDR1 is LNHDA and CDR2 is SQIVND in the germline V gene (reference sequence). V was pared by 7 bases and J by 0 bases, with 16 bases between. The CDR3 has 17 residues. The CDR3, as DNA: TGTGCCAGTACCCTATGGCGAGGTGACTCTGGGGCCAACGTCCTGACTTTC. Translated, it gives CASTLWRGDSGANVLTF. The full variable domain, with the rest looked up from reference TRBV19 and TRBJ2-6, is DGGITQSPKYLFRKEGQNVTLSCEQNLNHDAMYWYRQDPGQGLRLIYYSQIVNDFQKGDIAEGYSVSREKKESFPLTVTSAQKNPTAFYLCASTLWRGDSGANVLTFGAGSRLTVL.

The gene calls are TRBV5-6 and TRBJ1-4; weak D call: TRBD1 (6 bases). The CDR3 totals 14 residues. Deletions cut 4 bases from V and 4 bases from J, with 11 bases between. Per germline, CDR1 SGHDT and CDR2 YYEEEE. The CDR3 here is CASSRQEINEKLFF. The CDR3 DNA sequence: TGTGCCAGCAGCCGACAGGAGATTAATGAAAAACTGTTTTTT.

V gene TRBV6-4 combines with J gene TRBJ2-1; D may be TRBD2 (5 bases). The CDR3 covers 14 residues. CDR1 is MRHNA, CDR2 SNTAGT, per germline. The V gene lost 0 bases and the J gene lost 7 bases, with 10 bases spanning the gap. The DNA of the CDR3 is TGTGCCAGCAGTGACTCGAGAGGGCGGAATGAGCAGTTCTTC. Protein product: CASSDSRGRNEQFF.

The chain uses TRBV29-1 and TRBJ2-1, with D tentatively TRBD1 (5 bases). CDR1 and CDR2 from the germline V gene are SQVTM and ANQGSEA. This CDR3 is built from 13 residues. Trimming stripped 4 bases from V and 3 bases from J, with 10 bases between. CDR3 loop: CSVVRGIYNEQFF. The CDR3 DNA reads as TGCAGCGTTGTAAGGGGTATCTACAATGAGCAGTTCTTC.

This clone has just a few counts. The chain joins TRBV18 to TRBJ2-1, with 8 bases that match TRBD2. The CDR3 is 17 residues long. The germline V gene has CDR1 KGHSH and CDR2 LQKENI. J gave up 1 base and V 6 bases, and 11 bases lay outside the gene matches. For the CDR3, the DNA is TGTGCCAGCTCCCGAGCGGGGGCCCGGGAATCCTACAATGAGCAGTTCTTC. Translating gives CASSRAGARESYNEQFF.

The sample holds a few counts of this clone. J is TRBJ2-1 and V is TRBV18; tentative D call: TRBD2 (5 bases). The V end lost 6 bases, the J end lost 12 bases, and 15 bases lay between the germline ends. The CDR3 is 12 residues long. From germline, CDR1 is KGHSH and CDR2 LQKENI. The CDR3 DNA reads as TGTGCCAGCTCCCCGCAAGTAGAGGGGCAGTTCTTC. Amino acids: CASSPQVEGQFF. The full variable domain, its missing parts supplied by reference TRBV18 and TRBJ2-1, is NAGVMQNPRHLVRRRGQEARLRCSPMKGHSHVYWYRQLPEEGLKFMVYLQKENIIDESGMPKERFSAEFPKEGPSILRIQQVVRGDSAAYFCASSPQVEGQFFGPGTRLTVL.

This sequence joins TRBV11-3 and TRBJ1-4, with D maybe TRBD1 (6 bases). Trimming stripped 4 bases from V and 7 bases from J, with 13 bases between. Germline V lookup: CDR1 SGHNT, CDR2 YENEEA. The CDR3 covers 14 residues. CDR3 coding DNA: TGTGCCAGCAGCTCCCAGGGGAGAGGTGAAAAACTGTTTTTT. The encoded protein is CASSSQGRGEKLFF.

V gene TRBV19 combines with J gene TRBJ2-1; the match to TRBD2 covers 16 bases. J was trimmed by 9 bases and V by 5 bases; bases with no gene match: 4. The CDR3 has 15 amino acids. Germline values: CDR1 LNHDA, CDR2 SQIVND (reference sequence). The CDR3 region has the DNA TGTGCCAGTAGTCCAGGGACTAGCGGGGGGGCTGAGCAGTTCTTC. It specifies CASSPGTSGGAEQFF.

This clone has a count of ten or more. The J gene is TRBJ2-5, the V gene TRBV5-4; D may be TRBD1 (5 bases). CDR1 is SGHNT and CDR2 is YYREEE in the germline V gene (reference sequence). The CDR3 contains 13 residues. The V gene lost 4 bases and the J gene lost 2 bases, with 9 bases spanning the gap. The CDR3 is CASSPQGQETQYF. CDR3 nucleotides: TGTGCCAGCAGCCCTCAGGGTCAAGAGACCCAGTACTTC.

This clone was picked up one time. The CDR3, as DNA: TGTGCCACCAGCAGAGATTCCCCGACCGGGGAGCTGTTTTTT. Translation: CATSRDSPTGELFF. This chain uses TRBV15 with TRBJ2-2; no clear D. The CDR3 sequence is 14 residues long. The V and J ends lost 0 bases and 5 bases respectively, with 7 bases between them. CDR1 and CDR2 from the germline V gene are LNHNV and YYDKDF (reference sequence).

This clone came up a few times. J is TRBJ2-7 and V is TRBV5-6, with TRBD1 matching 7 bases. V was pared by 4 bases and J by 3 bases, with 1 base of the junction left unmatched. CDR1 SGHDT and CDR2 YYEEEE come from the germline V gene. The CDR3 spans 12 residues. The CDR3 nucleotides are TGTGCCAGCAGCAACAGGGGCTACGAGCAGTACTTC. Protein product: CASSNRGYEQYF.

This chain joins TRBV7-6 and TRBJ2-7, with D possibly matching TRBD2 (5 bases). There are 13 residues in the CDR3. The V gene lost 5 bases and the J gene lost 4 bases, with 12 bases spanning the gap. Per germline, CDR1 SGHVS and CDR2 FNYEAQ. The CDR3 bases are TGTGCCAGCAGCCCTCCGGGGTCTTACGAGCAGTACTTC. It encodes CASSPPGSYEQYF.

This clone has a handful of counts. V usage is TRBV30 and J usage is TRBJ2-2, with D unresolved. CDR3 length equals 14 residues. Germline CDR1 is GTSNPN and CDR2 is SVGIG (reference sequence). V lost 2 bases and J 4 bases, leaving 11 bases between the germline ends. CDR3 nucleotide sequence: TGTGCCTGGAGTCCCGAGGATATCACCGGGGAGCTGTTTTTT. Protein product: CAWSPEDITGELFF.

This chain joins TRBV9 and TRBJ1-2; 7 bases line up with TRBD1. The CDR3 has 12 amino acids. With 4 bases clipped from V and 10 bases from J, the junction kept 7 bases outside the gene matches. The germline V gene has CDR1 SGDLS and CDR2 YYNGEE. The CDR3 sequence: CASSPWTGDYTF. The CDR3 region has the DNA TGTGCCAGCAGCCCCTGGACAGGAGACTACACCTTC.

The gene calls are TRBV4-1 and TRBJ1-5; tentative D call: TRBD1 (5 bases). Germline CDR1 reads MGHRA; CDR2 reads YSYEKL. The CDR3 sequence is 14 residues long. Trimming stripped 0 bases from V and 9 bases from J, with 12 bases between. The CDR3 reads CASSQEATVGPQHF. CDR3 in DNA: TGCGCCAGCAGCCAAGAAGCGACAGTGGGGCCCCAGCATTTT.

The V call is TRBV5-4, the J call TRBJ2-3; D possibly corresponds to TRBD2 (6 bases). The CDR3 has 16 amino acids. The V gene lost 4 bases and the J gene lost 3 bases, with 18 bases spanning the gap. The V gene's germline CDR1 is SGHNT and CDR2 YYREEE (reference sequence). As DNA, the CDR3 is TGTGCCAGCAGCCTTCACGCTAGCGAAAGGACAGATACGCAGTATTTT. Protein product: CASSLHASERTDTQYF.

This clone was counted a few times. This sequence joins TRBV5-1 and TRBJ1-1; possibly TRBD1 for D (5 bases). The CDR3 is 13 amino acids. Germline V CDR1 and CDR2: SGHRS, YFSETQ. Trimming removed 9 bases from V and 0 bases from J, with 12 bases in between. CDR3 DNA: TGCGCCACCAAACAGGAAATGAACACTGAAGCTTTCTTT. Protein: CATKQEMNTEAFF.

J is TRBJ2-3 and V is TRBV5-1, with no clear D. Trimming took off 0 bases at V and 1 base at J, with 9 bases between the two ends. The CDR3 consists of 15 residues. Germline V gives CDR1 SGHRS, CDR2 YFSETQ. The CDR3 protein is CASSLGSLRTDTQYF. The CDR3 DNA reads as TGCGCCAGCAGCTTGGGGTCTCTCCGCACAGATACGCAGTATTTT.

This chain connects TRBV7-3 to TRBJ2-6, with TRBD2 matching 7 bases. V was clipped by 9 bases and J by 0 bases; unmatched bases: 8. The CDR3 contains 16 residues. Germline V gene lookup returns CDR1 SGHTA and CDR2 FQGTGA. The CDR3 protein is CARAGSGVSGANVLTF. CDR3 DNA: TGTGCCAGGGCAGGCAGCGGGGTCTCTGGGGCCAACGTCCTGACTTTC. Based on the CDR3 plus reference TRBV7-3 and TRBJ2-6, the full variable domain is GAGVSQTPSNKVTEKGKYVELRCDPISGHTALYWYRQSLGQGPEFLIYFQGTGAADDSGLPNDRFFAVRPEGSVSTLKIQRTERGDSAVYLCARAGSGVSGANVLTFGAGSRLTVL.

The J gene is TRBJ2-5, the V gene TRBV15, with unresolved D. Germline V CDR1 and CDR2: LNHNV, YYDKDF (reference sequence). CDR3 length: 12 residues. V was pared by 1 base and J by 5 bases, with 5 bases between. CDR3 in DNA: TGTGCCACCAGCAGAGTATATGAGACCCAGTACTTC. Translation: CATSRVYETQYF.

This sequence joins TRBV7-6 and TRBJ2-5, with D possibly matching TRBD1 (6 bases). Germline assignment: CDR1 SGHVS and CDR2 FNYEAQ. The CDR3 consists of 14 residues. V shed 3 bases and J shed 2 bases, with 10 bases lying between them. As DNA, the CDR3 is TGTGCCAGCAGCTTTGACAGGAGTCAAGAGACCCAGTACTTC. Amino acids: CASSFDRSQETQYF.

This chain uses TRBV2 with TRBJ1-5; D uncertain. CDR1 is SNHLY and CDR2 is FYNNEI in the germline V gene. Trimming shortened V by 1 base and J by 10 bases, and 8 bases separated the two germline ends. The CDR3 loop spans 12 amino acids. CDR3 bases: TGTGCCAGCAGTGAAGGGGTGGGTCCCCAGCATTTT. This encodes CASSEGVGPQHF.

The CDR3 region is CASRSQGSAPEQYF. As DNA, the CDR3 is TGTGCCAGCAGGTCCCAGGGATCGGCGCCCGAGCAGTACTTC. The chain carries TRBV27 and TRBJ2-7; tentative D call: TRBD1 (5 bases). Per germline, CDR1 MNHEY and CDR2 SMNVEV (reference sequence). Trimming took 6 bases from V and 6 from J, leaving 18 bases between them. The CDR3 extends over 14 amino acids.

This clone was detected once. The chain recombines TRBV2 with TRBJ1-1; weak D call: TRBD1 (6 bases). Trimming pared 0 bases from V and 11 bases from J, leaving 13 bases between. The CDR3 runs 13 residues. CDR1 and CDR2 from the germline V gene are SNHLY and FYNNEI. Written as DNA, the CDR3 is TGTGCCAGCAGTGAAGCGGGGGGACACCAGGCTTTCTTT. It specifies CASSEAGGHQAFF.

This chain uses TRBV15 with TRBJ1-3, with 7 nucleotides matching TRBD1. The ends lost 5 bases at V and 2 bases at J; junction bases unmatched: 9. The CDR3 contains 16 residues. The germline V gene encodes CDR1 LNHNV and CDR2 YYDKDF (reference sequence). CDR3 region: CATSRTGQTTGNTIYF. The CDR3 coding sequence is TGTGCCACCAGCCGAACGGGACAGACGACTGGAAACACCATATATTTT.

The genes are TRBV5-1 and TRBJ2-7; tentative D call: TRBD2 (6 bases). The CDR3 is made up of 14 amino acids. Trimming left V 0 bases short and J 0 bases short, with 7 bases between. CDR1 is SGHRS and CDR2 is YFSETQ in the germline V gene. Written as DNA, the CDR3 is TGCGCCAGCAGCTTGGTAGCGGACTCCTACGAGCAGTACTTC. Translating gives CASSLVADSYEQYF.

The genes are TRBV9 and TRBJ2-7; no clear D gene. The V gene's germline CDR1 is SGDLS and CDR2 YYNGEE. CDR3 length: 13 amino acids. Trimming took 0 bases from V and 2 from J, leaving 6 bases between them. The CDR3: CASSVGVTYEQYF. In DNA form, the CDR3 reads TGTGCCAGCAGCGTAGGAGTCACCTACGAGCAGTACTTC.